Reported below is one T cell receptor (beta chain). It lacks a known antigen. No much larger clone is present one base from it, and per-base qualities are unavailable. The CDR3 regions of human TCRbeta chains were analyzed by immunosequencing. In the paper's pipeline: Repertoire TCRs were matched against a reference library of SARS-CoV-2-specific TCRs generated with the MIRA antigen-specificity platform. Breadth meant the fraction of unique TCRs that were SARS-CoV-2-associated, whereas depth meant the fraction of total T cells that were SARS-CoV-2-associated. Using the MIRA data, every spike-specific TCR was mapped to the spike region that the TCR reacted to and assigned to either a CD4 or a CD8 class. Log10-transformed breadth and depth values were compared by one-way ANOVA with Sidak's multiple comparisons tests. TCRdb provides this immuneACCESS table in a form limited to in-frame rearrangements. Some clones are lacking; in checked studies, under half of them reflect an unresolved V gene, and why the rest are absent is not known. The D gene and trimming were derived from the DNA, and the V and J assignments and clone size from that table. For this sample the table gives around 150,000 clones, of which roughly 92% were detected only once. The ten largest make up 0.6% to 0.7% of the sample.

What this sample's time point label stands for: baseline before first vaccination. Vaccinee samples were obtained from the UK trials COV001 and COV002, which included a single-blind randomized controlled phase 2/3 trial of AZD1222 (ChAdOx1 nCoV-19) in healthy adults. Trial participant PBMC samples were collected at day 0 and day 28 after the second dose for TCRbeta chain sequencing. This sample stems from a study of T cell responses to AZD1222 COVID-19 vaccine listed by TCRdb under 2021. The study in broad terms: AZD1222 recipients with second doses at about 4 weeks or about 12 weeks were pooled, because spike-specific TCR depth and breadth did not differ between schedules. TCR sequencing was performed for about 250 trial participants, of whom about 200 were given two doses of AZD1222 and around 25 were given two doses of MenACWY control vaccine. Trial participants were enrolled by age into 18-55, 56-69 and 70-plus year subgroups, with 148, 28 and 57 TCR-sequenced participants respectively.

From V the trimming removes 5 bases and from J it removes 6 bases, while the gene matches leave 4 bases of the junction unaccounted for. The CDR3 covers 13 residues, taking in both the cysteine and the phenylalanine. The sequence is cut down to CDR3 DNA, 39 bases in frame from base 1. From a lookup of the germline V gene (reference sequence), CDR1 and CDR2 are SEHNR and FQNEAQ. Overall study outcomes, separate from this receptor: The 56-69-year group was small, and its depth increase did not reach significance, likely because of low power. Epitopes outside the regions mutated in the B.1.351 and B.1.1.7 variants were reportedly recognized by nearly half of the unique spike-specific TCRs. Because no day 14 peak-response samples were available, repertoires were characterized only after the peak T cell response. Conclusions about previously exposed vaccinees were limited because only a handful of AZD1222 recipients were SARS-CoV-2 seropositive at baseline. Participants were mostly white British, with more females than males. The authors suggested clonal diversity may have been underestimated. After two AZD1222 doses, both the breadth and the depth of spike-specific TCRs were significantly higher than at day 0 and than in MenACWY recipients. Vaccine-associated CD4 TCRs spanned the whole spike protein, with dominant responses in regions 160-218 and 743-854.

This specimen was peripheral blood, taken on day 0 of AZD1222 vaccination. The rearranged chain carries TRBV7-9 and TRBJ1-2, with TRBD1 matching 9 junction bases. The sequence came from an adult in good health. The DNA sequence is as follows: TGTGCCAGCAGCGGGGACAGGGTCCATGGCTACACCTTC. Translated, this gives CASSGDRVHGYTF.